Following are 3 T cell receptor beta chains from one sample sequenced in a study of T-cell memory formation after mild COVID-19. A single record per CDR3 protein comes from TCRdb applying MiXCR to the 5' RACE reads. The sample lists about 560,000 distinct CDR3 sequences; less than 25% were seen once. The specimen sequenced was PBMCs or a T cell subset sorted from them (not recorded which). The receptors originated from an adult woman who had mild COVID-19 (a few samples of this study predate the infection). Cell type and time point are not known.

V gene TRBV5-6 combines with J gene TRBJ1-2; 7 bases match TRBD1. CDR1 is SGHDT and CDR2 is YYEEEE in the germline V gene. The CDR3 is 15 residues long. V lost 0 bases and J lost 6; bases outside the gene matches: 8. The CDR3 DNA follows: TGTGCCAGCAGCTTGGCCGGGACAGTGATCCATGGCTACACCTTC. Its translation: CASSLAGTVIHGYTF.

V is TRBV7-9 and J is TRBJ2-7; maybe TRBD1 (6 bases). Trimming stripped 4 bases from V and 6 bases from J, with 16 bases between. CDR1 SEHNR and CDR2 FQNEAQ come from the germline V gene (reference sequence). The CDR3 covers 14 residues. The CDR3 DNA reads as TGTGCCAGCAGCTATAATACAGGGCCCAGCGAGCAGTACTTC. This encodes CASSYNTGPSEQYF.

The chain joins TRBV29-1 to TRBJ2-1; no firm D call. The CDR3 is 12 amino acids. The germline gives CDR1 SQVTM, CDR2 ANQGSEA. Trimming took off 5 bases at V and 9 bases at J, with 14 bases between the two ends. The CDR3 DNA follows: TGCAGCGTTCAGTCGTGGCAGACTGAGCAGTTCTTC. It yields the protein CSVQSWQTEQFF.